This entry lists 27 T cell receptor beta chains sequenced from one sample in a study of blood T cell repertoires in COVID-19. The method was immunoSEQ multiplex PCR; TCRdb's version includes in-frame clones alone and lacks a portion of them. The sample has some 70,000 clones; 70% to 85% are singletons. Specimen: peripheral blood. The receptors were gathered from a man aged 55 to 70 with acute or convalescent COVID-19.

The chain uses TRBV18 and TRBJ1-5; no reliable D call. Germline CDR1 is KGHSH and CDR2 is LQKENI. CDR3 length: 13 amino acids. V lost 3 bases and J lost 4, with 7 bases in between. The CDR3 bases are TGTGCCAGCTCACCGCGCCGTAATCAGCCCCAGCATTTT. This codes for CASSPRRNQPQHF.

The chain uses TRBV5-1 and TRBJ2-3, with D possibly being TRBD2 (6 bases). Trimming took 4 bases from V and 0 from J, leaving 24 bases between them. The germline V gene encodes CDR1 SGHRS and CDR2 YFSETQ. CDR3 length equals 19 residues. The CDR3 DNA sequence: TGCGCCAGCAGCACCGATGGGGGTTTAGCGGCCCCTAGCACAGATACGCAGTATTTT. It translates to CASSTDGGLAAPSTDTQYF.

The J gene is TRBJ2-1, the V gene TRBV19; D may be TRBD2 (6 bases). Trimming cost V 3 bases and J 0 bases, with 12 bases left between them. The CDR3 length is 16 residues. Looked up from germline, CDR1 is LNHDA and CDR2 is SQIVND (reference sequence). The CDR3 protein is CASSIFRTNSYNEQFF. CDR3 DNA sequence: TGTGCCAGTAGTATTTTCAGGACTAACTCCTACAATGAGCAGTTCTTC.

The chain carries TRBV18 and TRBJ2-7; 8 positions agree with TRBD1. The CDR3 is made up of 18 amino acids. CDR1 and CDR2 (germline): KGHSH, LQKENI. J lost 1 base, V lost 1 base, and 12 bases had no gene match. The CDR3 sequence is CASSPQGDDTGGSYEQYF. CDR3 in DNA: TGTGCCAGCTCACCACAAGGGGACGATACAGGGGGTTCCTACGAGCAGTACTTC.

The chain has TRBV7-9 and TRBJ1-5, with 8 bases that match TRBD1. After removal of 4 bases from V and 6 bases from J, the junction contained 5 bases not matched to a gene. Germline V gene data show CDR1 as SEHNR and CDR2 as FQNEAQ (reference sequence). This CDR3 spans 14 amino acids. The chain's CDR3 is CASSSSGGVQPQHF. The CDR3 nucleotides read TGTGCCAGCAGCTCTTCAGGGGGCGTTCAGCCCCAGCATTTT.

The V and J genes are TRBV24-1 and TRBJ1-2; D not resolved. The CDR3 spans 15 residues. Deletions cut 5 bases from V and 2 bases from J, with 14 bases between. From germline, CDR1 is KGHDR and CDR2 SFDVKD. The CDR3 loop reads CATSAQEGSNYGYTF. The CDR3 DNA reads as TGTGCCACCAGTGCCCAGGAAGGTTCCAACTATGGCTACACCTTC.

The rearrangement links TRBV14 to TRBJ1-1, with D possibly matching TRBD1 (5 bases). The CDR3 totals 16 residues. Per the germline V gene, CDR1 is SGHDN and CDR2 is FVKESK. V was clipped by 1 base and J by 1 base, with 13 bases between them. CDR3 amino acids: CASSQGAGLRNTEAFF. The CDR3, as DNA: TGTGCCAGCAGCCAAGGGGCAGGGTTACGGAACACTGAAGCTTTCTTT.

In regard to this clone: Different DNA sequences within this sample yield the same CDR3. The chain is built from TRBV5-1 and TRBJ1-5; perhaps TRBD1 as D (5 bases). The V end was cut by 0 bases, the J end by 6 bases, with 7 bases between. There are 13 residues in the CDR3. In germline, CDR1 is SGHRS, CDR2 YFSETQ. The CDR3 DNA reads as TGCGCCAGCAGCTTGGCCGGGGGTCAGCCCCAGCATTTT. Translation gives CASSLAGGQPQHF. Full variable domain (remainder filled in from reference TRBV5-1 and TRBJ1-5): KAGVTQTPRYLIKTRGQQVTLSCSPISGHRSVSWYQQTPGQGLQFLFEYFSETQRNKGNFPGRFSGRQFSNSRSEMNVSTLELGDSALYLCASSLAGGQPQHFGDGTRLSIL.

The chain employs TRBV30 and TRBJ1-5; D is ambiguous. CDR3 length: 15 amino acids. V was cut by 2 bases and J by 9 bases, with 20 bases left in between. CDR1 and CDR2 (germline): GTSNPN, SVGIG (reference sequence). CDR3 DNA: TGTGCCTGGAGTCCCTCTCCTTCCACGGGTTCGCCCCAGCATTTT. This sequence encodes CAWSPSPSTGSPQHF.

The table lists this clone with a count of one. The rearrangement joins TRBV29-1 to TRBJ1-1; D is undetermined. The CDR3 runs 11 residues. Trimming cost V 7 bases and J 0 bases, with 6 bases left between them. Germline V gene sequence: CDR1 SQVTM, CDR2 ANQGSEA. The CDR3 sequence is CSGRLNTEAFF. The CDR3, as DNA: TGCAGCGGCAGGTTGAACACTGAAGCTTTCTTT. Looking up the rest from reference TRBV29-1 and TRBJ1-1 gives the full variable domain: SAVISQKPSRDICQRGTSLTIQCQVDSQVTMMFWYRQQPGQSLTLIATANQGSEATYESGFVIDKFPISRPNLTFSTLTVSNMSPEDSSIYLCSGRLNTEAFFGQGTRLTVV.

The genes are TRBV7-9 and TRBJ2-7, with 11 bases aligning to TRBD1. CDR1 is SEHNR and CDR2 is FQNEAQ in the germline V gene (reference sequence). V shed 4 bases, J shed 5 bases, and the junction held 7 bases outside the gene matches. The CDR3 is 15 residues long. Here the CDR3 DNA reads TGTGCCAGCAGCTCCCCGGGACAGGGGGGCAACGAGCAGTACTTC. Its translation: CASSSPGQGGNEQYF.

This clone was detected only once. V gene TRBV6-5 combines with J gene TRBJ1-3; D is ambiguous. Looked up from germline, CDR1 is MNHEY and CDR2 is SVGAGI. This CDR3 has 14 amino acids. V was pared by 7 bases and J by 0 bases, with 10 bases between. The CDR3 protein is CASIQTFSGNTIYF. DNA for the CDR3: TGTGCCAGCATCCAAACATTCTCTGGAAACACCATATATTTT.

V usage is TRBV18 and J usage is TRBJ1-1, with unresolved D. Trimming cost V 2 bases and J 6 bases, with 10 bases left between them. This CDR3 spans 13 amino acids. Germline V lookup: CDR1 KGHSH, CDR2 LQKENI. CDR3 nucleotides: TGTGCCAGCTCACCAAACACCCGATCTGAAGCTTTCTTT. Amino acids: CASSPNTRSEAFF.

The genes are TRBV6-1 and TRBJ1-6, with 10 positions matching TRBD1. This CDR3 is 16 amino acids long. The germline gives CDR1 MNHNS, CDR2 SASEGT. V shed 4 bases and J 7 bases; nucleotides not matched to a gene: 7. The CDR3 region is CASSGWTGGRNSPLHF. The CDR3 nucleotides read TGTGCCAGCAGTGGATGGACAGGGGGACGAAATTCACCCCTCCACTTT.

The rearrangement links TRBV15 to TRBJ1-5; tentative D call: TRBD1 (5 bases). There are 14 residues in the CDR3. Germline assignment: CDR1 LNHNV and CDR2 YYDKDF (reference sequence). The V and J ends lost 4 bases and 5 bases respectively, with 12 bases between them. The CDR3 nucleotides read TGTGCCACCAGCATCCGGACGGGGGATCAGCCCCAGCATTTT. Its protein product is CATSIRTGDQPQHF. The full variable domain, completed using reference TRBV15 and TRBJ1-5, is DAMVIQNPRYQVTQFGKPVTLSCSQTLNHNVMYWYQQKSSQAPKLLFHYYDKDFNNEADTPDNFQSRRPNTSFCFLDIRSPGLGDTAMYLCATSIRTGDQPQHFGDGTRLSIL.

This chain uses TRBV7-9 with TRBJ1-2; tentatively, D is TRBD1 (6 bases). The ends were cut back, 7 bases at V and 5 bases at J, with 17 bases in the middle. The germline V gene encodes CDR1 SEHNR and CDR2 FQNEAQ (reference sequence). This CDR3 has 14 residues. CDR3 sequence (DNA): TGTGCCAGCACCCATGGGGGGGCAGCGTATGGCTACACCTTC. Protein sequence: CASTHGGAAYGYTF.

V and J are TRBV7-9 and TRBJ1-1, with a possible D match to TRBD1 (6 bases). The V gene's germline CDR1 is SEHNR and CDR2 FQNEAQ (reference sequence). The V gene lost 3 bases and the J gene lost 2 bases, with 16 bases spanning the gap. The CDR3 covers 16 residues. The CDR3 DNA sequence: TGTGCCAGCAGCTTCGGGGCGGGGGCAATTAACACTGAAGCTTTCTTT. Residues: CASSFGAGAINTEAFF.

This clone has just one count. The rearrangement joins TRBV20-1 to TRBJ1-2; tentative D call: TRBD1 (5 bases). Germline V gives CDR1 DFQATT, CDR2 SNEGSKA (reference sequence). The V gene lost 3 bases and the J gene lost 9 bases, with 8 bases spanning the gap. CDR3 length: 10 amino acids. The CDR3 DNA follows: TGCAGTGCTAGTCGACAGAGCTACACCTTC. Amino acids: CSASRQSYTF.

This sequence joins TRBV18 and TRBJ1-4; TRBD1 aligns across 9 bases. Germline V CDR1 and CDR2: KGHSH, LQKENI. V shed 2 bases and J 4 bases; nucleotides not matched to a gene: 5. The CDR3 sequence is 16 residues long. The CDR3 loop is CASSPFTGGDNEKLFF. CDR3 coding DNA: TGTGCCAGCTCACCATTCACAGGGGGCGATAATGAAAAACTGTTTTTT.

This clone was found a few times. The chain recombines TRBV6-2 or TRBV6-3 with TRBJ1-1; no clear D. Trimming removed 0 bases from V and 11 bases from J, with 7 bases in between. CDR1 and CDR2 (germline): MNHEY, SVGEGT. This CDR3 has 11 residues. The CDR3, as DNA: TGTGCCAGCAGTTACTCCCAGGTGGCTTTCTTT. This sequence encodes CASSYSQVAFF.

The CDR3 loop is CASSHGQGGADTQYF. CDR3 nucleotides: TGTGCCAGCAGCCACGGACAGGGAGGTGCAGATACGCAGTATTTT. The J gene is TRBJ2-3, the V gene TRBV3-1 (or the pseudogene TRBV3-2); 8 bases align to TRBD1. This CDR3 contains 15 residues. CDR1 and CDR2 from the germline V gene are LGHDT and YNNKEL (reference sequence). J lost 4 bases, V lost 3 bases, and 6 bases had no gene match.

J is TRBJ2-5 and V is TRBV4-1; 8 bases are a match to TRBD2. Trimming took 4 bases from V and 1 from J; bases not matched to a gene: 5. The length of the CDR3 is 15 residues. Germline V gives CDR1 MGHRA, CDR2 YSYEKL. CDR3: CASSRSGTSQETQYF. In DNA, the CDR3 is TGCGCCAGCAGCCGTTCCGGGACTAGCCAAGAGACCCAGTACTTC.

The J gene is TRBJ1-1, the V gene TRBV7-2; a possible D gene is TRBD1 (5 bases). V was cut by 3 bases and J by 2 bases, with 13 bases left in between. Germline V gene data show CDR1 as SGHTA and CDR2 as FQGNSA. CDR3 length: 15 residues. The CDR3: CASSLGEGGNTEAFF. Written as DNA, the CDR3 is TGTGCCAGCAGCTTGGGGGAGGGCGGTAACACTGAAGCTTTCTTT.

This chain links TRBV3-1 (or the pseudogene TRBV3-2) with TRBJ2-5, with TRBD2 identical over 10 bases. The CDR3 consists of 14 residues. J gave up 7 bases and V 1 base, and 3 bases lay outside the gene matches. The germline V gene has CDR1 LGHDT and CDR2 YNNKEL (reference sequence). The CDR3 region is CASSQGAGGRTQYF. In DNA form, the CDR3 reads TGTGCCAGCAGCCAAGGAGCGGGGGGGCGGACCCAGTACTTC.

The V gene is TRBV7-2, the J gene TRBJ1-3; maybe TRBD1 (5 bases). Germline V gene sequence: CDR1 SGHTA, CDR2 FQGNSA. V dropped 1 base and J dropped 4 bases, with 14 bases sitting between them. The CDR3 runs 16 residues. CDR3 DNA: TGTGCCAGCAGCTTAGTGGCAGGGCCCTCCGGAAACACCATATATTTT. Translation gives CASSLVAGPSGNTIYF.

CDR3 coding DNA: TGTGCCAGCAGCGTGACTAGCGGACAAGAGACCCAGTACTTC. Translated, it gives CASSVTSGQETQYF. The J gene is TRBJ2-5, the V gene TRBV9, with 9 positions matching TRBD2. The germline V gene has CDR1 SGDLS and CDR2 YYNGEE. There are 14 residues in the CDR3. V was clipped by 2 bases and J by 2 bases; unmatched bases: 1.

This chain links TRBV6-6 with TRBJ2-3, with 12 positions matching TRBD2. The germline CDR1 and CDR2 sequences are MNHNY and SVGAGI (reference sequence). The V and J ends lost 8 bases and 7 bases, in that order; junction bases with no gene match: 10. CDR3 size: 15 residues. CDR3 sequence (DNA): TGTGCCAGCCGCCCCCTAGCGGGGGGGCTGAATACGCAGTATTTT. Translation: CASRPLAGGLNTQYF.